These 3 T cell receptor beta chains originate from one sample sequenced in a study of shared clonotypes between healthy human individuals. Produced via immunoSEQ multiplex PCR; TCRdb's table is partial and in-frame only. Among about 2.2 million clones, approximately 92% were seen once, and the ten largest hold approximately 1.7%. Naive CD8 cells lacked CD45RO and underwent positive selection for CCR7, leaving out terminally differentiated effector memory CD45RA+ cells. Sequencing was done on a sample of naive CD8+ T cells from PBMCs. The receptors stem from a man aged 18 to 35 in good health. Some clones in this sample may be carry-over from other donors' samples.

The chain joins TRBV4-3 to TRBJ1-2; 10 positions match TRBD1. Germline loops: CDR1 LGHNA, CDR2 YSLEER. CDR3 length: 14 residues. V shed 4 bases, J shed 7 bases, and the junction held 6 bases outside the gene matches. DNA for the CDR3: TGCGCCAGCAGCCCGGGACAGGGGTCCGCTGGCTACACCTTC. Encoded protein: CASSPGQGSAGYTF.

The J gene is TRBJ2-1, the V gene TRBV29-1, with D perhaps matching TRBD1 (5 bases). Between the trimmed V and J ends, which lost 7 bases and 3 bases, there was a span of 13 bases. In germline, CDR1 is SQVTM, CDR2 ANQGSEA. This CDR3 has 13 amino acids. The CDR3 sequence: CSGVGVDYNEQFF. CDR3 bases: TGCAGCGGGGTAGGGGTTGACTACAATGAGCAGTTCTTC.

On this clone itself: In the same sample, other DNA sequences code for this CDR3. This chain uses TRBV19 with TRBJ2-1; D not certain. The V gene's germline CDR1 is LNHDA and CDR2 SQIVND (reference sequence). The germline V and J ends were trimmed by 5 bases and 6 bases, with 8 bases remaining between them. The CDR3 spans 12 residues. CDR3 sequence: CASSPRSNEQFF. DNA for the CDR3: TGTGCCAGTAGTCCCAGAAGCAATGAGCAGTTCTTC.